A selection of T cell receptor beta chains follows, all from one sample in a study of shared clonotypes between healthy human individuals. Assay used: immunoSEQ multiplex PCR; TCRdb lists only in-frame clones, some missing. The sample lists roughly 510,000 clones; 60% to 80% were seen once. The sample taken for sequencing was PBMCs. The receptors stem from a woman in her forties in good health. Some clones in this sample may be carry-over from other donors' samples. Each CDR3 is given with its conserved first and last residue. Each record gives: D gene, clone size, J gene, V gene, CDR3 DNA, CDR3 protein. D genes are given only for firm matches. Size is omitted from some rows. Given values are once, few, many or a class for expanded clones.

d_call: .; clone_size: .; j_call: TRBJ1-5; v_call: TRBV6-6; cdr3_nt: TGTGCCAGCAGCTACGGGGGGGGCAATCAGCCCCAGCATTTT; cdr3_aa: CASSYGGGNQPQHF
d_call: .; clone_size: many; j_call: TRBJ2-5; v_call: TRBV5-4; cdr3_nt: TGTGCCAGCAGCGGCGGGGGCCGCGAAGAGACCCAGTACTTC; cdr3_aa: CASSGGGREETQYF
d_call: TRBD1; clone_size: .; j_call: TRBJ2-7; v_call: TRBV27; cdr3_nt: TGTGCCAGCAGCCAGGGACAGGGGAGGCACGAGCAGTACTTC; cdr3_aa: CASSQGQGRHEQYF
d_call: .; clone_size: .; j_call: TRBJ2-3; v_call: TRBV28; cdr3_nt: TGTGCCAGCAGTAGCGGGACATCCAGGACAGATACGCAGTATTTT; cdr3_aa: CASSSGTSRTDTQYF
d_call: .; clone_size: .; j_call: TRBJ1-3; v_call: TRBV6-5; cdr3_nt: TGTGCCAGCAGCCGAGGACAGAACTCTGGAAACACCATATATTTT; cdr3_aa: CASSRGQNSGNTIYF
d_call: .; clone_size: few; j_call: TRBJ1-2; v_call: TRBV4-3; cdr3_nt: TGCGCCAGCAGCCAAGATTTTAGGTTCCATGGCTACACCTTC; cdr3_aa: CASSQDFRFHGYTF
d_call: TRBD2; clone_size: once; j_call: TRBJ2-1; v_call: TRBV19; cdr3_nt: TGTGCCAGTAGTACCCCGACTAGCGGAGGGTGGAATGAGCAGTTCTTC; cdr3_aa: CASSTPTSGGWNEQFF
d_call: .; clone_size: .; j_call: TRBJ2-7; v_call: TRBV5-1; cdr3_nt: TGCGCCAGCAGCTTGGAGAGGGGCGAGCAGTACTTC; cdr3_aa: CASSLERGEQYF
d_call: TRBD1; clone_size: .; j_call: TRBJ2-2; v_call: TRBV13; cdr3_nt: TGTGCCAGCAGCCGCTACCTCTCAGGGGGCACCGGGGAGCTGTTTTTT; cdr3_aa: CASSRYLSGGTGELFF
d_call: .; clone_size: .; j_call: TRBJ1-2; v_call: TRBV29-1; cdr3_nt: TGCAGCGTTGTCACCGGGGCCCACTATGGCTACACCTTC; cdr3_aa: CSVVTGAHYGYTF
d_call: .; clone_size: .; j_call: TRBJ1-3; v_call: TRBV11-3; cdr3_nt: TGTGCCAGCAGCTTCGGAGGAAACACCATATATTTT; cdr3_aa: CASSFGGNTIYF
d_call: .; clone_size: .; j_call: TRBJ2-7; v_call: TRBV19; cdr3_nt: TGTGCCAGTAGTCCACCAGGAGCCTACCTCTACGAGCAGTACTTC; cdr3_aa: CASSPPGAYLYEQYF
d_call: TRBD2; clone_size: .; j_call: TRBJ2-5; v_call: TRBV7-8; cdr3_nt: TGTGCCAGCAGCTTCTCTTGGGTGACTAGCGGGAGCGAGGAGACCCAGTACTTC; cdr3_aa: CASSFSWVTSGSEETQYF
d_call: TRBD1; clone_size: .; j_call: TRBJ2-5; v_call: TRBV5-3; cdr3_nt: TGTGCCGGGGGAGGGAGGGACAGGGTGAGTGGCCTTTCGGAGACCCAGTACTTC; cdr3_aa: CAGGGRDRVSGLSETQYF
d_call: TRBD1; clone_size: .; j_call: TRBJ2-1; v_call: TRBV2; cdr3_nt: TGTGCCAGCGGACGGGACAGGGGAAACGATGAGCAGTTCTTC; cdr3_aa: CASGRDRGNDEQFF
d_call: .; clone_size: .; j_call: TRBJ2-1; v_call: TRBV7-2; cdr3_nt: TGTGCCAGCAGCTTAGCCAGGGTCTCCTACAATGAGCAGTTCTTC; cdr3_aa: CASSLARVSYNEQFF
d_call: TRBD2; clone_size: .; j_call: TRBJ2-5; v_call: TRBV18; cdr3_nt: TGTGCCAGCTCACCACGGGCTAGCGGGTTTGATCGCCAAGAGACCCAGTACTTC; cdr3_aa: CASSPRASGFDRQETQYF
d_call: .; clone_size: .; j_call: TRBJ2-3; v_call: TRBV5-4; cdr3_nt: TGTGCCAGCAGCCCGCCGGGACCTTCCCCAGATACGCAGTATTTT; cdr3_aa: CASSPPGPSPDTQYF
d_call: TRBD1; clone_size: .; j_call: TRBJ1-1; v_call: TRBV5-1; cdr3_nt: TGCGCCAGCAGCTTGGGTCGGGACAGGGGGACTGAAGCTTTCTTT; cdr3_aa: CASSLGRDRGTEAFF
d_call: .; clone_size: .; j_call: TRBJ2-5; v_call: TRBV5-4; cdr3_nt: TGTGCCAGCAGCTGGGGAGCGCTAGAGGGAGAGACCCAGTACTTC; cdr3_aa: CASSWGALEGETQYF
d_call: .; clone_size: .; j_call: TRBJ1-6; v_call: TRBV28; cdr3_nt: TGTGCCAGCAGGCCATTTACAGGGTCACCCCTCCACTTT; cdr3_aa: CASRPFTGSPLHF
d_call: TRBD1; clone_size: .; j_call: TRBJ1-1; v_call: TRBV2; cdr3_nt: TGTGCCAGCAGAATGACAGGGCAGAACACTGAAGCTTTCTTT; cdr3_aa: CASRMTGQNTEAFF
d_call: .; clone_size: .; j_call: TRBJ2-5; v_call: TRBV5-1; cdr3_nt: TGCGCCAGCAGCTTGACAGGGTTGGAGACCCAGTACTTC; cdr3_aa: CASSLTGLETQYF
d_call: .; clone_size: .; j_call: TRBJ1-3; v_call: TRBV7-2; cdr3_nt: TGTGCCAGCAGCTTAGCGCCGGCCTCTGGAAACACCATATATTTT; cdr3_aa: CASSLAPASGNTIYF
d_call: .; clone_size: .; j_call: TRBJ2-1; v_call: TRBV5-1; cdr3_nt: TGCGCCAGCAGCTTGGGACAACACGAGCAGTTCTTC; cdr3_aa: CASSLGQHEQFF
d_call: .; clone_size: .; j_call: TRBJ2-1; v_call: TRBV7-9; cdr3_nt: TGTGCCAGCAGCTCCGGCGGAAGAAGCTCCTACAATGAGCAGTTCTTC; cdr3_aa: CASSSGGRSSYNEQFF
d_call: TRBD1; clone_size: few; j_call: TRBJ1-1; v_call: TRBV19; cdr3_nt: TGTGCCAGTAGTCTGGACAGGGCATCCTTGAACACTGAAGCTTTCTTT; cdr3_aa: CASSLDRASLNTEAFF
d_call: TRBD1; clone_size: .; j_call: TRBJ2-3; v_call: TRBV5-1; cdr3_nt: TGCGCCAGCAGCGGGACAGGGCCAGATACGCAGTATTTT; cdr3_aa: CASSGTGPDTQYF
d_call: .; clone_size: .; j_call: TRBJ2-7; v_call: TRBV18; cdr3_nt: TGTGCCAGCTCACCAGGACTGGCGGGGTTGAACGAGCAGTACTTC; cdr3_aa: CASSPGLAGLNEQYF
d_call: .; clone_size: .; j_call: TRBJ2-5; v_call: TRBV21-1; cdr3_nt: TGTGCCAGCAGCACTACGACAGACCAAGAGACCCAGTACTTC; cdr3_aa: CASSTTTDQETQYF
d_call: TRBD2; clone_size: .; j_call: TRBJ2-7; v_call: TRBV5-4; cdr3_nt: TGTGCCAGCAGCCCGGGACTAGCGGGAGTTCACGAGCAGTACTTC; cdr3_aa: CASSPGLAGVHEQYF
d_call: .; clone_size: .; j_call: TRBJ1-2; v_call: TRBV2; cdr3_nt: TGTGCCAGCAGTGTCAGGAACTTC; cdr3_aa: CASSVRNF
d_call: .; clone_size: .; j_call: TRBJ1-1; v_call: TRBV29-1; cdr3_nt: TGCAGCGTTGAAGATAGGAACACTGAAGCTTTCTTT; cdr3_aa: CSVEDRNTEAFF
d_call: .; clone_size: .; j_call: TRBJ1-2; v_call: TRBV29-1; cdr3_nt: TGCAGCGCCCGGACAGATTCTAACTATGGCTACACCTTC; cdr3_aa: CSARTDSNYGYTF
d_call: .; clone_size: once; j_call: TRBJ1-1; v_call: TRBV19; cdr3_nt: TGTGCCAGTAGTACCCCCCGGGAGACTGAAGCTTTCTTT; cdr3_aa: CASSTPRETEAFF
d_call: .; clone_size: .; j_call: TRBJ1-4; v_call: TRBV21-1; cdr3_nt: TGTGCCAGCCGACCGGACAGGGTTGTCGGTAAGGGCGAAAAACTGTTTTTT; cdr3_aa: CASRPDRVVGKGEKLFF
d_call: .; clone_size: once; j_call: TRBJ1-3; v_call: TRBV6-5; cdr3_nt: TGTGCCAGCAGTCGATTCTCTGGAAACACCATATATTTT; cdr3_aa: CASSRFSGNTIYF
d_call: .; clone_size: .; j_call: TRBJ2-4; v_call: TRBV19; cdr3_nt: TGTGCCAGTAGTATAAGGGCAGCCAGCCTCCTAGCCAAAAACATTCAGTACTTC; cdr3_aa: CASSIRAASLLAKNIQYF
d_call: .; clone_size: .; j_call: TRBJ2-7; v_call: TRBV18; cdr3_nt: TGTGCCAGCTCACCGCTCGCGGACAGCTACCCCTACGAGCAGTACTTC; cdr3_aa: CASSPLADSYPYEQYF
d_call: .; clone_size: .; j_call: TRBJ2-5; v_call: TRBV27; cdr3_nt: TGTGCCAGCAGTTGGACATTCCAAGAGACCCAGTACTTC; cdr3_aa: CASSWTFQETQYF
d_call: TRBD2; clone_size: .; j_call: TRBJ2-7; v_call: TRBV7-2; cdr3_nt: TGTGCCAGCAGCTCGGGACTAGCGGGAGAAGACGAGCAGTACTTC; cdr3_aa: CASSSGLAGEDEQYF
d_call: .; clone_size: once; j_call: TRBJ2-3; v_call: TRBV4-3; cdr3_nt: TGCGCCAGCAGCCAAGAGATGGTGACAGATACGCAGTATTTT; cdr3_aa: CASSQEMVTDTQYF